This T cell receptor beta chain was sequenced for a study of T cells in Graves' hyperthyroidism and ophthalmopathy. On the study more broadly: At the time of initial diagnosis and before any treatment, peripheral blood was collected. Overall study results and limits: Most thyroid-expanded clonotypes above 0.001 were also found in blood.

From RNA transcripts, TCR beta CDR3 regions were amplified. The HTBI primer set drove a first-round RT-PCR of the TCR CDR3. TCRdb ran MiXCR on the multiplex PCR reads and lists one entry per CDR3 protein. The top ten hold about 45% of the sample, which has approximately 220,000 distinct CDR3 sequences, around 19% seen once. Diagnosing involved the use of clinical symptoms, serum thyroxine and TRAb, thyroid ultrasound and orbital computed tomography. The CDR3 has 15 residues. Per the germline V gene, CDR1 is SGHKS and CDR2 is YYEKEE (reference sequence). V lost 4 bases and J lost 4, with 16 bases in between. The sample holds many counts of this clonotype. Its antigen is not identified.

Sequenced: blood. The V and J genes are TRBV5-5 and TRBJ2-3, with a possible D match to TRBD2 (7 bases). The receptor comes from a middle-aged man with Graves' hyperthyroidism. CDR3 bases: TGTGCCAGCAGCCCGGGCGGGGGCGCCGCAGATACGCAGTATTTT. Protein product: CASSPGGGAADTQYF.